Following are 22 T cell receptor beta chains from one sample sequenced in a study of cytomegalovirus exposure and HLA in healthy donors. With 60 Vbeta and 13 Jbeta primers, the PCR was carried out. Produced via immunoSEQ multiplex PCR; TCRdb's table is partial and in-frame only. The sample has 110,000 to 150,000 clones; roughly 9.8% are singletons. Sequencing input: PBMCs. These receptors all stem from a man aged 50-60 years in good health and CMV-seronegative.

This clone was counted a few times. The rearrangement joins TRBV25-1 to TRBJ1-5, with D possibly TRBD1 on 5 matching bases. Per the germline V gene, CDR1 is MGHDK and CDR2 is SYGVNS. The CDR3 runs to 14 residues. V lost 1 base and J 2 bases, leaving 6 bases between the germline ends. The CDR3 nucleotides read TGTGCCAGCAGTGAATGGGGGGGCAATCAGCCCCAGCATTTT. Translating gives CASSEWGGNQPQHF.

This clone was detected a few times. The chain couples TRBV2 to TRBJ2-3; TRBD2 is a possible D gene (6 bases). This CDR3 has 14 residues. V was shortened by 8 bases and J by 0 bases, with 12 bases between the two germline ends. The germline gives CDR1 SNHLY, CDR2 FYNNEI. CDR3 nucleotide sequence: TGTGCCAGCCGGGGGTCAGTGAGCACAGATACGCAGTATTTT. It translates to CASRGSVSTDTQYF.

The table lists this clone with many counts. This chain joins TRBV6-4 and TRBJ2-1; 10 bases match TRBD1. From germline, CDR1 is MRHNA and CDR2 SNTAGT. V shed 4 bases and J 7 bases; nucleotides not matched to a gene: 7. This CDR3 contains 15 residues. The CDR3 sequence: CASSATTGGGNEQFF. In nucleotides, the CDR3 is TGTGCCAGCAGTGCCACGACAGGGGGCGGGAATGAGCAGTTCTTC.

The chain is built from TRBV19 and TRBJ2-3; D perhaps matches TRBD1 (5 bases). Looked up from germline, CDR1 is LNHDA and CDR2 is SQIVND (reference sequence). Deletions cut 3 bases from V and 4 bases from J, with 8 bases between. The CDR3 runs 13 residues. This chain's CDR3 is CASSMGPADTQYF. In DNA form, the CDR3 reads TGTGCCAGTAGTATGGGGCCCGCAGATACGCAGTATTTT.

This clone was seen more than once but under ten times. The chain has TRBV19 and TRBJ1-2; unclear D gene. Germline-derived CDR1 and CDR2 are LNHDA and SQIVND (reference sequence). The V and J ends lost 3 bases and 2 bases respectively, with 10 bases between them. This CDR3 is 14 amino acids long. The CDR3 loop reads CASSMGSANYGYTF. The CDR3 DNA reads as TGTGCCAGTAGTATGGGGAGTGCGAACTATGGCTACACCTTC.

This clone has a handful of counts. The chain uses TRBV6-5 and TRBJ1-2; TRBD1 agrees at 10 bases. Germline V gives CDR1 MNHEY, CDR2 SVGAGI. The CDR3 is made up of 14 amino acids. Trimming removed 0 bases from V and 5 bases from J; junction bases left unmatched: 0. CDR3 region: CASSYSGQGYGYTF. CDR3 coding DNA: TGTGCCAGCAGTTACTCGGGACAGGGGTATGGCTACACCTTC.

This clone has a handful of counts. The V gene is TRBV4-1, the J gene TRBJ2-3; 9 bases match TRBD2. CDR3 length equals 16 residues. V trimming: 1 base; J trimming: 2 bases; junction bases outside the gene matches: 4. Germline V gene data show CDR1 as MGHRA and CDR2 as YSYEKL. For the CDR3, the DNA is TGCGCCAGCAGCCAAGCCCTAGCGGGACCCACAGATACGCAGTATTTT. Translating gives CASSQALAGPTDTQYF.

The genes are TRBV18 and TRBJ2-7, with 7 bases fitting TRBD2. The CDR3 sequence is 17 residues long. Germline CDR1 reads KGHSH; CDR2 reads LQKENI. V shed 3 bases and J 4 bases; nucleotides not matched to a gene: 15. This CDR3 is CASSPLASGSSGYEQYF. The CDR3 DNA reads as TGTGCCAGCTCACCGTTAGCTAGCGGTTCCAGCGGGTACGAGCAGTACTTC. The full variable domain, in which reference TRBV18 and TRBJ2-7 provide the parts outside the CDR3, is NAGVMQNPRHLVRRRGQEARLRCSPMKGHSHVYWYRQLPEEGLKFMVYLQKENIIDESGMPKERFSAEFPKEGPSILRIQQVVRGDSAAYFCASSPLASGSSGYEQYFGPGTRLTVT.

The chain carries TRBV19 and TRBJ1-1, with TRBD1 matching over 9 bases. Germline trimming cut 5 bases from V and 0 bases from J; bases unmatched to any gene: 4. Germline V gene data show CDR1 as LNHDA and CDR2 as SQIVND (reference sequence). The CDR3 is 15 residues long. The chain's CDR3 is CASSFGTGMNTEAFF. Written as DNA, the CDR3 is TGTGCCAGTAGTTTTGGGACAGGGATGAACACTGAAGCTTTCTTT.

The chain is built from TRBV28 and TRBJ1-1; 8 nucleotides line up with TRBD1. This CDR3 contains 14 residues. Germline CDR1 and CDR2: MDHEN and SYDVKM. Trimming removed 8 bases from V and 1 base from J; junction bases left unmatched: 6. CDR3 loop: CASSTGGSNTEAFF. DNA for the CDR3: TGTGCCAGCTCAACAGGGGGATCGAACACTGAAGCTTTCTTT.

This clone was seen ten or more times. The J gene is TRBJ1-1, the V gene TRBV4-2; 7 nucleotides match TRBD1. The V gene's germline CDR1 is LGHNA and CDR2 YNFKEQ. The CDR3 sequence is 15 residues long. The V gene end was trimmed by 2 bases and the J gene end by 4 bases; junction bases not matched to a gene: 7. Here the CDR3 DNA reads TGTGCCAGCAGCCAAACCCGACAGGGAGCCACTGAAGCTTTCTTT. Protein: CASSQTRQGATEAFF.

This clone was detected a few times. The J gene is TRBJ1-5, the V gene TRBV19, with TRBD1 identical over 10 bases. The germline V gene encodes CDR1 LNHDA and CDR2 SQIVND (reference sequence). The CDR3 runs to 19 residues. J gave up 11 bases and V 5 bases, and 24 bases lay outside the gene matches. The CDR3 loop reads CASSSPLRTGGEALGAQHF. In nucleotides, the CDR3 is TGTGCCAGTAGTTCACCTCTGCGGACAGGGGGAGAGGCGCTTGGAGCCCAGCATTTT.

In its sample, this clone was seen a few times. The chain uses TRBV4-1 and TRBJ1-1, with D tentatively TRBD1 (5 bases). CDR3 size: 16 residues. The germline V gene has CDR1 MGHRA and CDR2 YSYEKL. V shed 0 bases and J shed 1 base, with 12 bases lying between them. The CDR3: CASSQDWEGENTEAFF. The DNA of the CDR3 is TGCGCCAGCAGCCAAGATTGGGAAGGGGAGAACACTGAAGCTTTCTTT.

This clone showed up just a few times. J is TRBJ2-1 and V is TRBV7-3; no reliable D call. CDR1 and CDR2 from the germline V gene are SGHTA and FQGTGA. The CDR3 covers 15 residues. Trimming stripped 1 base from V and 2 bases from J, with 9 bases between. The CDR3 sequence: CASSLSTNTYNEQFF. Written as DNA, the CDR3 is TGTGCCAGCAGCTTAAGTACAAACACCTACAATGAGCAGTTCTTC.

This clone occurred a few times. CDR3 residues: CASSQVGTSGGNEQFF. The CDR3, as DNA: TGTGCCAGCAGCCAAGTTGGGACTAGCGGGGGAAATGAGCAGTTCTTC. The chain carries TRBV4-2 and TRBJ2-1; 14 nucleotides agree with TRBD2. The CDR3 is made up of 16 amino acids. The trim removed 1 base at V and 7 bases at J, leaving 3 bases unmatched. The germline gives CDR1 LGHNA, CDR2 YNFKEQ.

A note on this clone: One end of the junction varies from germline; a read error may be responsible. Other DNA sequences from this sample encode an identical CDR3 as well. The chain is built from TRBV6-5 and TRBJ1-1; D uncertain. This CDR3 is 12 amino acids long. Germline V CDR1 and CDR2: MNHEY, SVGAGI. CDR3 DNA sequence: TGTGCTAGCAGTTTGGCGAACACTGAAGCTTTCTTT. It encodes CASSLANTEAFF.

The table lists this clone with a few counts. CDR3 region: CASSPTTGQGVYNEQFF. CDR3 bases: TGCGCCAGCAGCCCGACCACCGGACAGGGGGTATACAATGAGCAGTTCTTC. The chain joins TRBV5-1 to TRBJ2-1; 10 bases line up with TRBD1. V was pared by 4 bases and J by 4 bases, with 11 bases of the junction left unmatched. Per the germline V gene, CDR1 is SGHRS and CDR2 is YFSETQ. This CDR3 contains 17 residues.

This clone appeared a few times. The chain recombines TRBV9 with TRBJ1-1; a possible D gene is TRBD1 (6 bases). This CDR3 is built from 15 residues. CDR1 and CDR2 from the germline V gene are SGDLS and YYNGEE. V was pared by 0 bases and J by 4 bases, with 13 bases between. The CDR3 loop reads CASSVAQQGGTEAFF. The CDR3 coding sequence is TGTGCCAGCAGCGTAGCTCAACAGGGTGGCACTGAAGCTTTCTTT.

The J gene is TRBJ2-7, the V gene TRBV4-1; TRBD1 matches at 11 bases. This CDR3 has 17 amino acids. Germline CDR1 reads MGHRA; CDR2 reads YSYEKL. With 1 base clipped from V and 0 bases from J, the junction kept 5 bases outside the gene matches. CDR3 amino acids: CASSQARGTGGSYEQYF. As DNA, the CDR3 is TGCGCCAGCAGCCAAGCCCGAGGGACAGGGGGCTCCTACGAGCAGTACTTC.

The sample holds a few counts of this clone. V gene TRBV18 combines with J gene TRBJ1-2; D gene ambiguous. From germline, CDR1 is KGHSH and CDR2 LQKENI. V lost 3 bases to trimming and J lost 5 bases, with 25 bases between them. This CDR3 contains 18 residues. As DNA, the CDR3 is TGTGCCAGCTCACCGTCCAATCCAGGCCAGCTCGTTGGGTATGGCTACACCTTC. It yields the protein CASSPSNPGQLVGYGYTF.

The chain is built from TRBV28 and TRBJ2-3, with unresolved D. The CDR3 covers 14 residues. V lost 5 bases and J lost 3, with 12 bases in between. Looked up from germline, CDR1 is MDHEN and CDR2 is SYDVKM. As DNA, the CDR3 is TGTGCCAGCAGTGATCGGGTCGGGACAGATACGCAGTATTTT. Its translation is CASSDRVGTDTQYF.

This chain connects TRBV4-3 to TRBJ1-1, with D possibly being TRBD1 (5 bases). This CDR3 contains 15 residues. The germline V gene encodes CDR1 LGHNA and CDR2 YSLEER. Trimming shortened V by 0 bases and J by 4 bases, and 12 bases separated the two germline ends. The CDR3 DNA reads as TGCGCCAGCAGCCAAGATCGGCAGGGAGGCACTGAAGCTTTCTTT. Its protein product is CASSQDRQGGTEAFF.